This passage covers 31 T cell receptor beta chains from one sample sequenced in a study of T cell responses to AZD1222 COVID-19 vaccine. Some clones are missing from TCRdb's copy, which holds only in-frame ones; the method was immunoSEQ multiplex PCR. The data show tens of thousands of clones, roughly 87% seen once. The sequencing here drew on peripheral blood, taken 28 days after the second AZD1222 dose. These receptor sequences come from an adult who received the AZD1222 COVID-19 vaccine.

This clone was counted a single time. The rearrangement links TRBV10-1 to TRBJ2-7; no clear D gene. This CDR3 comprises 14 residues. Trimming removed 3 bases at V and 0 bases at J, with 9 bases between. Germline-derived CDR1 and CDR2 are WNHNN and SYGVQD (reference sequence). The CDR3 DNA follows: TGCGCCAGCAGTGATGACCCTAGCTCCTACGAGCAGTACTTC. Protein sequence: CASSDDPSSYEQYF.

The V gene is TRBV27, the J gene TRBJ2-7, with D possibly being TRBD1 or TRBD2 (5 bases each). CDR1 is MNHEY, CDR2 SMNVEV, per germline (reference sequence). The V and J ends lost 7 bases and 6 bases respectively, with 13 bases between them. This CDR3 is 12 amino acids long. This CDR3 is CASNNGGGEQYF. CDR3 bases: TGTGCCAGCAATAACGGTGGGGGCGAGCAGTACTTC.

The V call is TRBV9, the J call TRBJ2-3, with D possibly TRBD1 on 6 matching bases. CDR1 is SGDLS, CDR2 YYNGEE, per germline. V lost 0 bases, J lost 2 bases, and 13 bases lay in between. The CDR3 consists of 16 residues. CDR3 sequence: CASSVDPTGPTDTQYF. DNA of the CDR3: TGTGCCAGCAGCGTAGACCCCACAGGGCCCACAGATACGCAGTATTTT.

V is TRBV11-2 and J is TRBJ1-1, with 7 nucleotides matching TRBD1. CDR1 is SGHAT and CDR2 is FQNNGV in the germline V gene. The CDR3 extends over 13 amino acids. Unmatched junction bases numbered 9, after V lost 3 bases and J lost 11 bases. CDR3 amino acids: CASSLKTGFLAFF. Written as DNA, the CDR3 is TGTGCCAGCAGCTTGAAGACAGGGTTTTTGGCTTTCTTT.

V and J are TRBV6-1 and TRBJ1-1; D is possibly TRBD1 (5 bases). The germline V and J ends were trimmed by 0 bases and 1 base, with 6 bases remaining between them. The CDR3 has 14 residues. The germline gives CDR1 MNHNS, CDR2 SASEGT. The CDR3 loop is CASSEARANTEAFF. For the CDR3, the DNA is TGTGCCAGCAGTGAAGCCAGGGCGAACACTGAAGCTTTCTTT.

V usage is TRBV4-3 and J usage is TRBJ2-1; possibly TRBD2 for D (6 bases). This CDR3 has 14 residues. Germline CDR1 and CDR2: LGHNA and YSLEER. The V and J ends lost 0 bases and 6 bases respectively, with 9 bases between them. The CDR3 loop reads CASSQDSSGNEQFF. DNA for the CDR3: TGCGCCAGCAGCCAAGATAGTAGCGGCAATGAGCAGTTCTTC.

The CDR3 DNA reads as TGCGCCAGCAGCCAGGGACTGGCGAACACTGAAGCTTTCTTT. This gives the protein CASSQGLANTEAFF. The chain employs TRBV5-1 and TRBJ1-1; tentative D call: TRBD1 (5 bases). Germline V lookup: CDR1 SGHRS, CDR2 YFSETQ. The CDR3 spans 14 residues. V lost 4 bases to trimming and J lost 1 base, with 11 bases between them.

As for this clone: Other DNA sequences in the same sample also yield this CDR3. V and J are TRBV19 and TRBJ1-3; D ambiguous. The V gene lost 6 bases and the J gene lost 0 bases, with 6 bases spanning the gap. The CDR3 is 13 amino acids. Germline V gene data show CDR1 as LNHDA and CDR2 as SQIVND (reference sequence). CDR3 loop: CASRASSGNTIYF. DNA of the CDR3: TGTGCCAGTAGAGCTTCCTCTGGAAACACCATATATTTT. The full variable domain, with the rest looked up from reference TRBV19 and TRBJ1-3, is DGGITQSPKYLFRKEGQNVTLSCEQNLNHDAMYWYRQDPGQGLRLIYYSQIVNDFQKGDIAEGYSVSREKKESFPLTVTSAQKNPTAFYLCASRASSGNTIYFGEGSWLTVV.

This chain links TRBV4-2 with TRBJ2-5, with D perhaps matching TRBD2 (6 bases). The CDR3 length is 16 residues. Trimming took off 3 bases at V and 5 bases at J, with 19 bases between the two ends. The germline gives CDR1 LGHNA, CDR2 YNFKEQ. CDR3 coding DNA: TGTGCCAGCAGCCAGTTGGGGGAGCGGGCAGGGGAGACCCAGTACTTC. Translation gives CASSQLGERAGETQYF.

The chain recombines TRBV15 with TRBJ1-5; D is unclear. V was pared by 4 bases and J by 1 base, with 14 bases between. This CDR3 is built from 16 residues. CDR1 and CDR2 from the germline V gene are LNHNV and YYDKDF (reference sequence). CDR3 protein: CATSNSQTRSNQPQHF. The CDR3 coding sequence is TGTGCCACCAGCAACAGCCAGACCCGGAGCAATCAGCCCCAGCATTTT.

This chain's CDR3 is CASSHTPRTGPFGGYTF. DNA for the CDR3: TGTGCCAGCAGCCATACACCCCGGACAGGCCCTTTTGGGGGCTACACCTTC. The chain couples TRBV3-1 (or the pseudogene TRBV3-2) to TRBJ1-2, with 7 bases fitting TRBD1. Trimming at V came to 3 bases and at J to 8 bases, leaving 18 bases not matched to a gene. Per the germline V gene, CDR1 is LGHDT and CDR2 is YNNKEL (reference sequence). The CDR3 runs to 17 residues.

The chain uses TRBV9 and TRBJ2-7, with 9 bases aligning to TRBD1. The germline gives CDR1 SGDLS, CDR2 YYNGEE. The CDR3 contains 17 residues. Unmatched junction bases numbered 17, after V lost 4 bases and J lost 6 bases. Here the CDR3 reads CASSPRKGGQGVSEQYF. CDR3 coding DNA: TGTGCCAGCAGCCCGCGCAAGGGGGGACAGGGCGTTAGCGAGCAGTACTTC.

The chain employs TRBV19 and TRBJ1-1, with unresolved D. The V end lost 0 bases, the J end lost 1 base, and 6 bases lay between the germline ends. CDR3 length: 14 residues. Germline values: CDR1 LNHDA, CDR2 SQIVND (reference sequence). CDR3 residues: CASSIDYTNTEAFF. In DNA, the CDR3 is TGTGCCAGTAGTATAGATTACACGAACACTGAAGCTTTCTTT.

The chain combines TRBV7-2 with TRBJ1-2, with TRBD1 identical over 9 bases. The trim removed 1 base at V and 8 bases at J, leaving 5 bases unmatched. CDR1 is SGHTA, CDR2 FQGNSA, per germline. The CDR3 covers 14 residues. The CDR3 DNA reads TGTGCCAGCAGCTTAGTACAGGGGGCCGGCGGCTACACCTTC. Its translation is CASSLVQGAGGYTF. Using reference TRBV7-2 and TRBJ1-2 for the parts outside the CDR3, the full variable domain is GAGVSQSPSNKVTEKGKDVELRCDPISGHTALYWYRQSLGQGLEFLIYFQGNSAPDKSGLPSDRFSAERTGGSVSTLTIQRTQQEDSAVYLCASSLVQGAGGYTFGSGTRLTVV.

The chain carries TRBV6-5 and TRBJ1-1; maybe TRBD1 (5 bases). CDR1 MNHEY and CDR2 SVGAGI come from the germline V gene. This CDR3 spans 12 amino acids. Trimming took off 5 bases at V and 11 bases at J, with 15 bases between the two ends. CDR3 residues: CASSPSTGTAFF. CDR3 bases: TGTGCCAGCAGTCCTTCCACGGGGACGGCTTTCTTT.

This chain links TRBV6-2 or TRBV6-3 with TRBJ2-7, with 11 positions matching TRBD2. Germline CDR1 is MNHEY and CDR2 is SVGEGT. This CDR3 contains 15 residues. The J segment lost 5 bases and the V segment lost 4 bases, leaving 7 bases of the junction unmatched. The CDR3 sequence is CASSWLAGGPDEQYF. The CDR3, as DNA: TGTGCCAGCAGTTGGTTAGCGGGGGGGCCGGACGAGCAGTACTTC.

This chain joins TRBV7-9 and TRBJ2-1; D may correspond to TRBD1 or TRBD2 (5 bases each). CDR3 length: 14 residues. The V end lost 0 bases, the J end lost 9 bases, and 12 bases lay between the germline ends. Germline CDR1 SEHNR, CDR2 FQNEAQ (reference sequence). CDR3 in amino acids: CASSLASPGGEQFF. CDR3 sequence (DNA): TGTGCCAGCAGCTTAGCGAGTCCTGGGGGTGAGCAGTTCTTC.

The genes are TRBV18 and TRBJ1-1; D unclear. This CDR3 is built from 13 residues. Trimming stripped 0 bases from V and 11 bases from J, with 13 bases between. The germline CDR1 and CDR2 sequences are KGHSH and LQKENI. In DNA form, the CDR3 reads TGTGCCAGCTCACCACCACAACAGTCCCCTGCTTTCTTT. Its protein is CASSPPQQSPAFF.

The chain has TRBV7-2 and TRBJ2-2, with 7 bases lining up with TRBD2. Germline lookup yields CDR1 SGHTA and CDR2 FQGNSA. This CDR3 region has 15 residues. V dropped 4 bases and J dropped 4; count of bases not matched to a gene: 6. As DNA, the CDR3 is TGTGCCAGCAGCTCCATGGGGGGGGGCACCGGGGAGCTGTTTTTT. Amino acid sequence: CASSSMGGGTGELFF.

V and J are TRBV7-2 and TRBJ2-3; perhaps D is TRBD1 or TRBD2 (6 bases each). The germline V gene encodes CDR1 SGHTA and CDR2 FQGNSA. The CDR3 has 16 residues. V dropped 1 base and J dropped 0 bases, with 11 bases sitting between them. CDR3 DNA sequence: TGTGCCAGCAGCTTAGGAGGGGGGACTAGCACAGATACGCAGTATTTT. Its translation is CASSLGGGTSTDTQYF. Drawing the rest from reference TRBV7-2 and TRBJ2-3, the complete variable domain is GAGVSQSPSNKVTEKGKDVELRCDPISGHTALYWYRQSLGQGLEFLIYFQGNSAPDKSGLPSDRFSAERTGGSVSTLTIQRTQQEDSAVYLCASSLGGGTSTDTQYFGPGTRLTVL.

The V gene is TRBV4-2, the J gene TRBJ2-6, with D possibly TRBD1 on 6 matching bases. The CDR3 loop spans 15 amino acids. The V end lost 2 bases, the J end lost 4 bases, and 9 bases lay between the germline ends. The germline V gene has CDR1 LGHNA and CDR2 YNFKEQ. CDR3 in DNA: TGTGCCAGCAGCCAAACAGGGTCAGGGGCCAACGTCCTGACTTTC. Its translation: CASSQTGSGANVLTF.

This sequence joins TRBV2 and TRBJ1-1; 11 bases map to TRBD1. Germline V gives CDR1 SNHLY, CDR2 FYNNEI. The J segment lost 4 bases and the V segment lost 9 bases, leaving 7 bases of the junction unmatched. The CDR3 has 14 residues. Here the CDR3 DNA reads TGTGCCAGTGCACCGGGACAGGGGGGCACTGAAGCTTTCTTT. Translation gives CASAPGQGGTEAFF.

J is TRBJ2-1 and V is TRBV5-5; TRBD1 matches at 8 bases. The CDR3 runs to 13 residues. Germline V lookup: CDR1 SGHKS, CDR2 YYEKEE (reference sequence). The V and J ends lost 0 bases and 9 bases, in that order; junction bases with no gene match: 2. The CDR3 reads CASSLGTGFEQFF. Written as DNA, the CDR3 is TGTGCCAGCAGCTTGGGGACAGGGTTTGAGCAGTTCTTC.

The chain is built from TRBV10-3 and TRBJ1-2; tentative D call: TRBD1 (6 bases). V was shortened by 3 bases and J by 5 bases, with 13 bases between the two germline ends. The CDR3 contains 14 residues. Germline CDR1 and CDR2: ENHRY and SYGVKD. The CDR3 nucleotides read TGTGCCATCAGTGACCCGGGACAACTATATGGCTACACCTTC. Amino acid sequence: CAISDPGQLYGYTF.

The rearrangement uses TRBV7-2 and TRBJ2-2, with no clear D. The CDR3 covers 16 residues. V lost 6 bases and J lost 5, with 19 bases in between. In germline, CDR1 is SGHTA, CDR2 FQGNSA. CDR3 nucleotide sequence: TGTGCCAGCAGTCCTAATCGTTTCCCACCGACCGGGGAGCTGTTTTTT. This sequence encodes CASSPNRFPPTGELFF.

The rearrangement links TRBV6-5 to TRBJ2-3, with TRBD2 matching 8 bases. CDR1 is MNHEY, CDR2 SVGAGI, per germline. CDR3 length: 14 amino acids. V trimming: 5 bases; J trimming: 6 bases; junction bases outside the gene matches: 7. In nucleotides, the CDR3 is TGTGCCAGCAGTCTTAGCGGGGTAGTGGATACGCAGTATTTT. Encoded protein: CASSLSGVVDTQYF.

This CDR3 is CASSPRVGDTGYTF. The CDR3 DNA reads TGTGCCAGCAGCCCTCGGGTAGGGGATACTGGCTACACCTTC. V and J are TRBV4-2 and TRBJ1-2; D perhaps matches TRBD1 (5 bases). CDR1 and CDR2 (germline): LGHNA, YNFKEQ. The CDR3 is 14 residues long. V shed 4 bases and J shed 7 bases, with 16 bases lying between them.

This clone occurred a few times. The chain employs TRBV6-2 or TRBV6-3 and TRBJ1-2, with D perhaps matching TRBD1 (5 bases). Trimming took 5 bases from V and 4 from J, leaving 11 bases between them. There are 13 residues in the CDR3. The germline V gene encodes CDR1 MNHEY and CDR2 SVGEGT. The CDR3 DNA reads as TGTGCCAGCAGTCGACAGCGGATCTATGGCTACACCTTC. This codes for CASSRQRIYGYTF.

The chain has TRBV12-5 and TRBJ2-7, with D possibly matching TRBD2 (6 bases). Trimming left V 2 bases short and J 4 bases short, with 9 bases between. The CDR3 totals 13 residues. Looked up from germline, CDR1 is LGHNT and CDR2 is FRNRAP. CDR3 nucleotide sequence: TGTGCTAGTGGTTTGAATCGGGGGTACGAGCAGTACTTC. Its translation: CASGLNRGYEQYF.

The genes are TRBV27 and TRBJ2-1, with 14 bases fitting TRBD2. Germline V lookup: CDR1 MNHEY, CDR2 SMNVEV (reference sequence). The V and J ends lost 6 bases and 15 bases, in that order; junction bases with no gene match: 13. The CDR3 totals 15 residues. The CDR3 sequence: CASSTGTSGGSPGFF. CDR3 nucleotide sequence: TGTGCCAGCAGCACCGGGACTAGCGGGGGTTCGCCGGGGTTCTTC.

The CDR3 DNA follows: TGTGCCAGTAGTCCACTGACAGGGACCTCCTACGAGCAGTACTTC. Its protein product is CASSPLTGTSYEQYF. The V gene is TRBV19, the J gene TRBJ2-7; TRBD1 matches at 7 bases. CDR1 LNHDA and CDR2 SQIVND come from the germline V gene (reference sequence). The V and J ends lost 5 bases and 0 bases, in that order; junction bases with no gene match: 7. The CDR3 loop spans 15 amino acids.